The following is a TCR beta chain sequence with its context. The target of this receptor is not known. The record has no base qualities; no much larger clone is one base away. Genomic DNA was isolated from the sorted cells so that the TCRbeta CDR3 region could be sequenced. The immunoSEQ Assay was used for sequencing of TCRbeta CDR3 regions. TCRdb stores this immuneACCESS table with in-frame sequences only. Part of the clones is absent; in the studies checked, under half of the shortfall reflects unresolved V genes, and no reason is known for the rest. The table for this sample lists more than 90,000 clones; roughly 80% of them were counted only once. Clones ranked in the top ten supply roughly 1.5% of the sample. These data originate in a study of OX40 agonist ivuxolimab in advanced cancers. Some background on the complete study: Ivuxolimab, which targeted the costimulatory receptor OX40 (CD134), was an agonistic, fully human IgG2 monoclonal antibody. Peripheral TCRbeta sequencing aimed to test whether ivuxolimab altered TCR sequence diversity and caused clonal T-cell expansion. Patients were allowed to have had prior anti-PD-1, anti-PD-L1 or anti-CTLA-4 therapy, and less than 45% of the dose-escalation patients had previously received checkpoint inhibitors. Intravenous ivuxolimab was administered to patients every 2 weeks at six dose levels: 0.01, 0.1, 0.3, 1.5, 3 and 10 mg/kg. Partial responses occurred in three dose-escalation patients: two with cutaneous melanoma and one with hepatocellular carcinoma. The dose-escalation cohort was 82.7% male with a mean age of roughly 62 years, ranging from roughly 23 to 85. Of the roughly 51 dose-escalation patients, hepatocellular carcinoma was present in 19, melanoma in some 15, renal cell carcinoma in 9 and head and neck cancer in 9. The monotherapy dose-escalation portion (N ≈ 56 patients) of the phase I ivuxolimab trial is reported in the paper. What the authors observed across the whole study: At doses of 0.1 to 3.0 mg/kg, clonal expansion of both CD4+ and CD8+ T cells in blood was seen between baseline and week 6. Low levels of normalized T-cell clonal expansion were also seen in some patients who did not respond. In the 0.1-3.0 mg/kg groups, partial responders had among the lowest normalized peripheral clonal expansion, particularly in CD8+ T cells. The antigen specificity of the clonally expanded peripheral T cells was not determined. After ivuxolimab, expanded clones were on average more numerous among CD8+ T cells than among CD4+ T cells.

The trial excluded patients who had a history of autoimmune disease or who were on systemic immunosuppression. Peripheral blood for TCR sequencing was collected from all dose cohorts at baseline, on cycle 4 day 1, and on cycle 7 day 1. The samples were taken from a phase I, first-in-human, multicenter, open-label dose-escalation trial of ivuxolimab. The trial enrolled adults with locally advanced or metastatic head and neck squamous cell, hepatocellular, melanoma or renal cell carcinoma. Before TCR sequencing, CD4+ and CD8+ T cells were separately sorted from peripheral blood. The germline V gene yields SGHVS for CDR1 and FNYEAQ for CDR2. Trimming removed 2 bases from V and 2 bases from J, leaving 9 bases between the germline ends. Including the terminal cysteine and phenylalanine, the CDR3 comprises 14 residues. Only the CDR3 DNA stays, 42 bases, in frame from base 1.

The rearranged segments are TRBV7-6 and TRBJ1-1; D gene: possibly TRBD1, on 5 matching bases. The receptor was isolated from an adult with an advanced solid tumor such as melanoma, head and neck, liver or kidney cancer. This specimen consisted of CD4+ or CD8+ T cells sorted from blood, obtained in a trial of the OX40 agonist ivuxolimab. Here the CDR3 is given as CASSLSRGNTEAFF. The DNA sequence follows: TGTGCCAGCAGCTTATCAAGGGGAAACACTGAAGCTTTCTTT.